What follows are 12 T cell receptor beta chains derived from one specimen sequenced in a study of T cell responses to AZD1222 COVID-19 vaccine (dated by TCRdb to the early 2020s). Libraries were built with the immunoSEQ multiplex PCR assay. This immuneACCESS table, as held by TCRdb, lists in-frame sequences with V and J called but not all clones. Of the missing ones, under half trace to an unresolved V gene in checked studies; the others have no known cause. Recorded for this sample are 110,000 to 150,000 clones; approximately 90% of them occurred a single time. The ten largest clonotypes hold approximately 3.5% of the sample. In the paper's terms, the time point label means: about 28 days (+/-7) after the second vaccine dose. Specimen: peripheral blood, collected 28 days after the second AZD1222 dose. These receptors were taken from an adult who received the AZD1222 COVID-19 vaccine.

The chain couples TRBV5-1 to TRBJ1-4; 7 nucleotides align to TRBD1. Germline-derived CDR1 and CDR2 are SGHRS and YFSETQ. V shed 0 bases, J shed 2 bases, and the junction held 1 base outside the gene matches. The CDR3 covers 15 residues. The CDR3 loop is CASSLDRGTNEKLFF. In DNA, the CDR3 is TGCGCCAGCAGCTTGGACAGGGGCACTAATGAAAAACTGTTTTTT.

The chain couples TRBV12-3 or TRBV12-4 to TRBJ2-7, with D possibly matching TRBD2 (6 bases). V was pared by 2 bases and J by 6 bases, with 11 bases between. CDR3 length equals 13 residues. The CDR3 loop reads CASSLTLSGEQYF. In DNA form, the CDR3 reads TGTGCCAGCAGTTTAACGCTTAGCGGCGAGCAGTACTTC.

The chain recombines TRBV9 with TRBJ1-1, with 7 bases lining up with TRBD1. V lost 2 bases and J lost 1; bases outside the gene matches: 5. Germline V gene data show CDR1 as SGDLS and CDR2 as YYNGEE. The CDR3 spans 15 residues. CDR3 coding DNA: TGTGCCAGCAGCGTGTCCACAGGGGCGAACACTGAAGCTTTCTTT. Translating gives CASSVSTGANTEAFF.

This sequence joins TRBV28 and TRBJ1-2; 11 nucleotides line up with TRBD1. CDR3 length: 18 amino acids. The junction had 14 bases not matched to a gene; V was cut back by 4 bases and J by 4 bases. The germline V gene encodes CDR1 MDHEN and CDR2 SYDVKM. The CDR3 DNA sequence: TGTGCCAGCAGTTCCCCCGGACAGGGGGCACCTTTAGCCTATGGCTACACCTTC. It is translated as CASSSPGQGAPLAYGYTF.

The V gene is TRBV28, the J gene TRBJ2-2, with D possibly being TRBD2 (6 bases). The CDR3 sequence is 12 residues long. Trimming took 10 bases from V and 8 from J, leaving 14 bases between them. In germline, CDR1 is MDHEN, CDR2 SYDVKM. The CDR3 DNA sequence: TGTGCCACCTGGGAGGATCCTGGGGAGCTGTTTTTT. It codes for CATWEDPGELFF.

The J gene is TRBJ1-2, the V gene TRBV2; tentatively, D is TRBD1 (5 bases). Germline V gene data show CDR1 as SNHLY and CDR2 as FYNNEI. The CDR3 loop spans 14 amino acids. V shed 2 bases and J shed 6 bases, with 13 bases lying between them. The CDR3 loop is CASSERGRGDGYTF. CDR3 DNA: TGTGCCAGCAGTGAACGTGGCCGGGGGGATGGCTACACCTTC.

The CDR3 spells CASSPYSNQPQHF. DNA of the CDR3: TGTGCCAGCAGTCCGTATAGCAATCAGCCCCAGCATTTT. The chain recombines TRBV7-2 with TRBJ1-5, with D unclear. V was cut by 6 bases and J by 0 bases, with 6 bases left in between. The CDR3 runs to 13 residues. CDR1 SGHTA and CDR2 FQGNSA come from the germline V gene.

The J gene is TRBJ1-2, the V gene TRBV20-1; 8 nucleotides align to TRBD1. The CDR3 consists of 11 residues. After removal of 7 bases from V and 7 bases from J, the junction contained 5 bases not matched to a gene. Looked up from germline, CDR1 is DFQATT and CDR2 is SNEGSKA (reference sequence). CDR3 DNA: TGCAGTGTTACCGACAGGGGTGGCTACACCTTC. Protein sequence: CSVTDRGGYTF.

The count of this clone is one. The V gene is TRBV27, the J gene TRBJ2-2; D might be TRBD1 (6 bases). V dropped 6 bases and J dropped 7 bases, with 15 bases sitting between them. The CDR3 sequence is 14 residues long. From germline, CDR1 is MNHEY and CDR2 SMNVEV (reference sequence). The CDR3: CASRLQGTNGELFF. In DNA, the CDR3 is TGTGCCAGCAGACTCCAGGGGACGAACGGGGAGCTGTTTTTT.

This clone came up once. The chain uses TRBV9 and TRBJ2-7, with TRBD2 identical over 12 bases. The CDR3 has 16 amino acids. Per germline, CDR1 SGDLS and CDR2 YYNGEE. Trimming removed 4 bases from V and 3 bases from J; junction bases left unmatched: 8. CDR3 bases: TGTGCCAGCAGCTCAGGGACTAGCGGGCCCTACTACGAGCAGTACTTC. Its translation: CASSSGTSGPYYEQYF.

This clone has only a few counts. The chain uses TRBV11-3 and TRBJ2-7; D is tentatively TRBD1 or TRBD2 (5 bases each). The CDR3 is 14 amino acids. The germline V gene has CDR1 SGHNT and CDR2 YENEEA. Trimming left V 0 bases short and J 1 base short, with 7 bases between. The chain's CDR3 is CASSLDGGSYEQYF. In nucleotides, the CDR3 is TGTGCCAGCAGCTTAGATGGGGGATCCTACGAGCAGTACTTC.

V and J are TRBV7-2 and TRBJ2-5; no firm D call. Per germline, CDR1 SGHTA and CDR2 FQGNSA. The CDR3 length is 13 residues. Trimming cost V 3 bases and J 5 bases, with 10 bases left between them. CDR3 loop: CASSLAGDETQYF. The CDR3 region has the DNA TGTGCCAGCAGCTTGGCTGGGGATGAGACCCAGTACTTC.